The 16 T cell receptor beta chains below come from one sample, sequenced in a study of vaccination and CD4 T cells after COVID-19. Regarding treatment: roughly 10-day PBMC culture with coronavirus spike peptide pools or control peptides (ViraFEST assay). Once obtained from cultured CD4+ T cells, the DNA was sequenced using the Oncomine TCR Beta short-read assay. TCRdb reanalysed the PCR reads using MiXCR and keeps one entry per CDR3 protein. Of fewer than 20,000 distinct CDR3 sequences listed, approximately 48% are singletons. The antigens these receptors bind are not known. Sequenced here: CD4+ T cells from blood, cultured in vitro, sampled before SARS-CoV-2 vaccination. Receptor source: a human donor who had recovered from COVID-19.

This clonotype was seen more than once but under ten times. The V and J genes are TRBV6-1 and TRBJ1-2; D not certain. V was cut by 5 bases and J by 2 bases, with 12 bases left in between. From germline, CDR1 is MNHNS and CDR2 SASEGT. The length of the CDR3 is 14 residues. The CDR3 is CASSLRAANYGYTF. The CDR3 coding sequence is TGTGCCAGCAGTCTGCGGGCGGCGAACTATGGCTACACCTTC.

The chain joins TRBV7-2 to TRBJ2-5; perhaps TRBD2 as D (6 bases). The germline CDR1 and CDR2 sequences are SGHTA and FQGNSA. The CDR3 runs 14 residues. The V end was cut by 3 bases, the J end by 3 bases, with 11 bases between. CDR3 protein: CASSFQGGEETQYF. The DNA of the CDR3 is TGTGCCAGCAGCTTCCAGGGAGGAGAAGAGACCCAGTACTTC.

This clonotype was recorded a few times. The chain links TRBV7-2 to TRBJ1-6, with no clear D. Germline assignment: CDR1 SGHTA and CDR2 FQGNSA. Trimming pared 5 bases from V and 13 bases from J, leaving 12 bases between. This CDR3 comprises 12 residues. This CDR3 is CASSERSRPLHF. The CDR3 DNA is TGTGCCAGCAGCGAGAGGAGTAGGCCCCTCCACTTT.

This chain links TRBV28 with TRBJ2-7; D gene ambiguous. From germline, CDR1 is MDHEN and CDR2 SYDVKM. This CDR3 region has 15 residues. Trimming pared 6 bases from V and 3 bases from J, leaving 18 bases between. The CDR3 sequence is CASSPTTAGHYEQYF. The CDR3 DNA sequence: TGTGCCAGCAGCCCCACGACGGCCGGCCACTACGAGCAGTACTTC.

V is TRBV15 and J is TRBJ2-7, with a possible D match to TRBD2 (6 bases). Germline lookup yields CDR1 LNHNV and CDR2 YYDKDF (reference sequence). This CDR3 spans 13 amino acids. V dropped 11 bases and J dropped 3 bases, with 17 bases sitting between them. The CDR3 protein is CALFSSGNYEQYF. The DNA of the CDR3 is TGTGCCCTGTTCAGTAGCGGAAACTACGAGCAGTACTTC.

This clonotype was seen only once. The J gene is TRBJ1-2, the V gene TRBV7-6, with D unresolved. The CDR3 consists of 14 residues. Germline V CDR1 and CDR2: SGHVS, FNYEAQ. V was cut by 1 base and J by 1 base, with 7 bases left in between. The CDR3 coding sequence is TGTGCCAGCAGCTTAGGTCTTGGTAACTATGGCTACACCTTC. Translating it yields CASSLGLGNYGYTF. Full variable domain (remainder filled in from reference TRBV7-6 and TRBJ1-2): GAGVSQSPRYKVTKRGQDVALRCDPISGHVSLYWYRQALGQGPEFLTYFNYEAQQDKSGLPNDRFSAERPEGSISTLTIQRTEQRDSAMYRCASSLGLGNYGYTFGSGTRLTVV.

This chain links TRBV15 with TRBJ2-7, with D hard to call. This CDR3 spans 12 amino acids. Germline values: CDR1 LNHNV, CDR2 YYDKDF (reference sequence). Trimming removed 0 bases at V and 3 bases at J, with 3 bases between. The chain's CDR3 is CATSRDNYEQYF. CDR3 DNA sequence: TGTGCCACCAGCAGAGATAACTACGAGCAGTACTTC.

V is TRBV28 and J is TRBJ1-5, with D possibly matching TRBD1 (5 bases). Trimming took 7 bases from V and 1 from J, leaving 8 bases between them. The CDR3 has 13 residues. Germline CDR1 is MDHEN and CDR2 is SYDVKM. For the CDR3, the DNA is TGTGCCAGCAACCGGGACAGCAATCAGCCCCAGCATTTT. Encoded protein: CASNRDSNQPQHF.

The CDR3 loop is CASSPAGQNYGYTF. CDR3 nucleotide sequence: TGTGCCAGCAGTCCGGCGGGACAAAACTATGGCTACACCTTC. The gene calls are TRBV6-2 or TRBV6-3 and TRBJ1-2, with TRBD1 as a possible D gene (6 bases). Trimming removed 5 bases from V and 2 bases from J, with 12 bases in between. The CDR3 length is 14 residues. CDR1 is MNHEY, CDR2 SVGEGT, per germline.

V gene TRBV27 combines with J gene TRBJ2-1; 10 nucleotides align to TRBD2. The CDR3 sequence is 17 residues long. Germline assignment: CDR1 MNHEY and CDR2 SMNVEV (reference sequence). The V gene end was trimmed by 5 bases and the J gene end by 9 bases; junction bases not matched to a gene: 16. The CDR3 reads CASSRREAGGRGSEQFF. The CDR3 region has the DNA TGTGCCAGCAGTAGACGGGAAGCGGGGGGGCGAGGGAGTGAGCAGTTCTTC.

The chain joins TRBV18 to TRBJ1-5, with unresolved D. The germline CDR1 and CDR2 sequences are KGHSH and LQKENI. CDR3 length equals 13 residues. V lost 2 bases and J 4 bases, leaving 6 bases between the germline ends. DNA of the CDR3: TGTGCCAGCTCACCAAGTAGGAATCAGCCCCAGCATTTT. Residues: CASSPSRNQPQHF.

This clonotype appeared once. The chain links TRBV7-9 to TRBJ1-4; D is unresolved. The V gene lost 7 bases and the J gene lost 1 base, with 10 bases spanning the gap. The CDR3 extends over 14 amino acids. Germline-derived CDR1 and CDR2 are SEHNR and FQNEAQ (reference sequence). CDR3 protein: CASTMVGTNEKLFF. The CDR3 coding sequence is TGTGCCAGCACCATGGTGGGAACTAATGAAAAACTGTTTTTT.

This clonotype has just a few counts. J is TRBJ1-6 and V is TRBV6-1, with 10 bases matching TRBD1. The junction had 4 bases not matched to a gene; V was cut back by 6 bases and J by 8 bases. The CDR3 covers 14 residues. Germline CDR1 reads MNHNS; CDR2 reads SASEGT. CDR3 sequence (DNA): TGTGCCAGCAGGGACAGGGGGATTGATTCACCCCTCCACTTT. It is translated as CASRDRGIDSPLHF.

The rearrangement links TRBV10-3 to TRBJ2-5, with a tentative D call TRBD1 (6 bases). CDR1 is ENHRY and CDR2 is SYGVKD in the germline V gene. The CDR3 is made up of 13 amino acids. The V end was cut by 11 bases, the J end by 2 bases, with 15 bases between. This chain's CDR3 is CAVRDTTQETQYF. The CDR3 coding sequence is TGTGCCGTCCGGGACACGACACAAGAGACCCAGTACTTC.

This clonotype was seen a few times. This chain uses TRBV6-5 with TRBJ2-7; D not certain. Germline V gene data show CDR1 as MNHEY and CDR2 as SVGAGI. V gave up 3 bases and J gave up 3 bases, with 15 bases separating them. This CDR3 region has 15 residues. CDR3 protein: CASSYRVHPNYEQYF. The DNA for the CDR3 is TGTGCCAGCAGTTATCGGGTGCACCCAAACTACGAGCAGTACTTC.

For this clonotype: One end of the junction varies from germline; a read error may be responsible. This chain joins TRBV7-9 and TRBJ2-5, with D possibly matching TRBD1 (6 bases). Germline V gives CDR1 SEHNR, CDR2 FQNEAQ (reference sequence). The CDR3 has 15 amino acids. CDR3 region: CASSLLSRGGEAQYF. CDR3 coding DNA: TGTGCCAGCAGCTTACTGTCCAGGGGTGGAGAGGCCCAGTACTTC.